These 30 T cell receptor beta chains were all obtained from the same sample, sequenced in a study of T cells in Graves' hyperthyroidism and ophthalmopathy. RNA transcripts served as the template for amplifying TCR beta CDR3 regions. The primer set for the first-round RT-PCR of the TCR CDR3 was HTBI. MiXCR was run by TCRdb on the multiplex PCR reads, yielding one entry per CDR3 protein. The sample lists around 580,000 distinct CDR3 sequences, about 43% occurring once. Sequencing was carried out using peripheral blood or thyroid tissue (not recorded which). All receptors come from a woman in her late teens or twenties with Graves' hyperthyroidism.

The rearrangement joins TRBV10-3 to TRBJ1-2; no clear D. Trimming cost V 6 bases and J 4 bases, with 9 bases left between them. This CDR3 spans 12 amino acids. The germline CDR1 and CDR2 sequences are ENHRY and SYGVKD. CDR3 protein: CAIRTGSYGYTF. The CDR3 nucleotides read TGTGCCATCAGAACCGGGAGCTATGGCTACACCTTC.

The rearrangement joins TRBV7-2 to TRBJ1-1; 10 nucleotides match TRBD1. This CDR3 has 14 residues. Germline trimming cut 4 bases from V and 3 bases from J; bases unmatched to any gene: 2. The germline CDR1 and CDR2 sequences are SGHTA and FQGNSA. CDR3 amino acids: CASSSGTGDTEAFF. The CDR3 nucleotides are TGTGCCAGCAGCTCCGGGACAGGGGACACTGAAGCTTTCTTT.

The gene calls are TRBV7-2 and TRBJ2-1; 7 bases match TRBD2. This CDR3 comprises 16 residues. Germline lookup yields CDR1 SGHTA and CDR2 FQGNSA. Losses at the gene ends were 3 bases for V and 7 bases for J; bases not matched to a gene: 12. The CDR3 sequence: CASSFIPTSLGNEQFF. The CDR3 DNA reads as TGTGCCAGCAGCTTTATCCCGACTAGCCTGGGGAATGAGCAGTTCTTC.

This clonotype was found many times. The gene calls are TRBV7-9 and TRBJ1-2; D is ambiguous. V was pared by 5 bases and J by 0 bases, with 7 bases between. The germline V gene encodes CDR1 SEHNR and CDR2 FQNEAQ (reference sequence). CDR3 size: 13 residues. CDR3 sequence: CASSEAPNYGYTF. CDR3 coding DNA: TGTGCCAGCAGCGAAGCCCCTAACTATGGCTACACCTTC.

As to this clonotype: One end of the junction does not line up with germline, which may come from a read error. The CDR3 nucleotides are TGTGCCAGCGTAGGACTCCCGGGTACCGGGGAGCCGTTTTTT. Its protein is CASVGLPGTGEPFF. This chain links TRBV25-1 with TRBJ2-2; a possible D gene is TRBD2 (5 bases). Germline V gives CDR1 MGHDK, CDR2 SYGVNS. The CDR3 has 14 amino acids.

V is TRBV15 and J is TRBJ2-7, with D tentatively TRBD1 or TRBD2 (5 bases each). The CDR3 sequence is 16 residues long. V was trimmed by 1 base and J by 0 bases, leaving 13 bases between them. Germline assignment: CDR1 LNHNV and CDR2 YYDKDF (reference sequence). CDR3 residues: CATSRVGGVGSYEQYF. The CDR3 coding sequence is TGTGCCACCAGCAGAGTTGGGGGAGTAGGCTCCTACGAGCAGTACTTC.

There are a few counts of this clonotype. The chain links TRBV20-1 to TRBJ1-1, with D maybe TRBD1 (5 bases). The length of the CDR3 is 14 residues. Germline-derived CDR1 and CDR2 are DFQATT and SNEGSKA (reference sequence). The V gene lost 3 bases and the J gene lost 2 bases, with 13 bases spanning the gap. CDR3 bases: TGCAGTGCTAGGACTGGGGGACCTAACACTGAAGCTTTCTTT. This encodes CSARTGGPNTEAFF.

This clonotype came up many times. The chain combines TRBV29-1 with TRBJ1-1; D perhaps matches TRBD1 (6 bases). The length of the CDR3 is 12 residues. Germline values: CDR1 SQVTM, CDR2 ANQGSEA. Trimming pared 7 bases from V and 0 bases from J, leaving 9 bases between. CDR3 in amino acids: CSGGDMNTEAFF. The CDR3 DNA reads TGCAGCGGGGGGGACATGAACACTGAAGCTTTCTTT.

The sample holds many counts of this clonotype. The V gene is TRBV24-1, the J gene TRBJ1-1, with D hard to call. V was shortened by 12 bases and J by 5 bases, with 9 bases between the two germline ends. This CDR3 has 10 amino acids. Germline V gives CDR1 KGHDR, CDR2 SFDVKD. The CDR3, as DNA: TGTGCCCCCCGGGTGACTGAAGCTTTCTTT. Translation gives CAPRVTEAFF.

As for this clonotype: One base away lies a much larger clone, so this may be a sequencing read error. V gene TRBV12-3 or TRBV12-4 combines with J gene TRBJ1-2; 12 bases agree with TRBD1. The CDR3 contains 18 residues. Losses at the gene ends were 0 bases for V and 9 bases for J; bases not matched to a gene: 14. The CDR3 loop is CASSLALPGQGARYSYTF. The CDR3 region has the DNA TGTGCCAGCAGTTTAGCGCTGCCGGGACAGGGGGCGCGGTATAGCTACACCTTC.

This clonotype was seen repeatedly, ten times or more. CDR3 DNA: TGCAGTGCTTATACGGGAGGGCAAGAGACCCAGTACTTC. Translation gives CSAYTGGQETQYF. The gene calls are TRBV20-1 and TRBJ2-5; 8 bases agree with TRBD2. CDR1 and CDR2 (germline): DFQATT, SNEGSKA (reference sequence). V lost 5 bases and J lost 2; bases outside the gene matches: 4. The CDR3 spans 13 residues.

This clonotype has a count of ten or more. V gene TRBV7-9 combines with J gene TRBJ1-1; D unresolved. From germline, CDR1 is SEHNR and CDR2 FQNEAQ (reference sequence). Trimming left V 6 bases short and J 6 bases short, with 11 bases between. CDR3 length: 12 amino acids. The CDR3 loop is CASSLAGPEAFF. CDR3 bases: TGTGCCAGCAGTTTGGCAGGACCTGAAGCTTTCTTT.

This clonotype was counted many times. The gene calls are TRBV30 and TRBJ1-5; D gene uncertain. The CDR3 is 12 amino acids. The germline gives CDR1 GTSNPN, CDR2 SVGIG (reference sequence). V lost 0 bases and J lost 5, with 5 bases in between. The CDR3 nucleotides read TGTGCCTGGAGTGTACTGGATCAGCCCCAGCATTTT. Amino acid sequence: CAWSVLDQPQHF.

With regard to this clonotype: This CDR3 is missing its conserved last phenylalanine or tryptophan, likely due to a read error. It is unclear where the CDR3 begins or ends on the DNA, so no DNA is shown, and the CDR3 is as TCRdb lists it. The rearrangement links TRBV20-1 to TRBJ1-5. Germline V gene lookup returns CDR1 DFQATT and CDR2 SNEGSKA (reference sequence). The CDR3 length is 14 residues, termini included. CDR3 amino acids: CSASSSYSNQPQLA.

Many counts were recorded for this clonotype. The chain is built from TRBV6-5 and TRBJ1-2; TRBD1 agrees at 8 bases. CDR1 is MNHEY and CDR2 is SVGAGI in the germline V gene. J was trimmed by 8 bases and V by 5 bases; bases with no gene match: 4. CDR3 length: 12 amino acids. For the CDR3, the DNA is TGTGCCAGCAGTGGACAGGGACACGGCTACACCTTC. This encodes CASSGQGHGYTF.

The chain recombines TRBV20-1 with TRBJ1-4, with D hard to call. The CDR3 runs 15 residues. Trimming removed 0 bases from V and 2 bases from J, with 10 bases in between. CDR1 DFQATT and CDR2 SNEGSKA come from the germline V gene (reference sequence). The CDR3 nucleotides read TGCAGTGCTAGAGATACGACGGAGACTAATGAAAAACTGTTTTTT. As protein: CSARDTTETNEKLFF.

This clonotype was observed many times. The rearrangement links TRBV2 to TRBJ1-2; no definite D call. The CDR3 is 12 residues long. Germline-derived CDR1 and CDR2 are SNHLY and FYNNEI. The V gene lost 6 bases and the J gene lost 4 bases, with 9 bases spanning the gap. The CDR3 loop is CASSPRAYGYTF. As DNA, the CDR3 is TGTGCCAGCAGCCCCCGGGCCTATGGCTACACCTTC.

This clonotype was seen many times. The chain recombines TRBV2 with TRBJ1-2, with TRBD1 identical over 7 bases. This CDR3 region has 14 residues. Germline CDR1 reads SNHLY; CDR2 reads FYNNEI. J gave up 3 bases and V 6 bases, and 7 bases lay outside the gene matches. The CDR3 DNA reads as TGTGCCAGCAGGGGGGACAGCTCCCACTATGGCTACACCTTC. This translates into CASRGDSSHYGYTF.

The J gene is TRBJ1-2, the V gene TRBV7-2, with 7 bases matching TRBD1. Unmatched junction bases numbered 10, after V lost 6 bases and J lost 6 bases. Per the germline V gene, CDR1 is SGHTA and CDR2 is FQGNSA. The CDR3 covers 14 residues. The CDR3 nucleotides are TGTGCCAGCAGTACTACAGGGGATACGCATGGCTACACCTTC. It codes for CASSTTGDTHGYTF.

The V gene is TRBV20-1, the J gene TRBJ1-3; 9 bases fit TRBD1. The junction had 7 bases not matched to a gene; V was cut back by 3 bases and J by 7 bases. The CDR3 length is 14 residues. Germline V gene lookup returns CDR1 DFQATT and CDR2 SNEGSKA (reference sequence). The CDR3 DNA reads as TGCAGTGCTAGTGGGACAGGGAATGTGAACACCATATATTTT. Protein: CSASGTGNVNTIYF.

The chain recombines TRBV7-6 with TRBJ2-1, with a weak D call TRBD2 (5 bases). This CDR3 has 15 residues. The V gene lost 1 base and the J gene lost 0 bases, with 7 bases spanning the gap. Germline V gene lookup returns CDR1 SGHVS and CDR2 FNYEAQ. The CDR3 coding sequence is TGTGCCAGCAGCTTAGGACTAAACTCCTACAATGAGCAGTTCTTC. It yields the protein CASSLGLNSYNEQFF.

This clonotype was seen many times. This chain joins TRBV18 and TRBJ1-2, with 7 nucleotides matching TRBD1. V trimming: 2 bases; J trimming: 3 bases; junction bases outside the gene matches: 15. Germline V gene sequence: CDR1 KGHSH, CDR2 LQKENI. This CDR3 region has 18 residues. The CDR3 DNA sequence: TGTGCCAGCTCACCAAAGGGACAGAGACACCAGGCACACTATGGCTACACCTTC. This translates into CASSPKGQRHQAHYGYTF.

The chain combines TRBV7-2 with TRBJ2-7; TRBD1 or TRBD2 may be the D gene (5 bases each). Germline V gene lookup returns CDR1 SGHTA and CDR2 FQGNSA. This CDR3 has 14 residues. V gave up 2 bases and J gave up 2 bases, with 10 bases separating them. CDR3 loop: CASSLTGDAYEQYF. As DNA, the CDR3 is TGTGCCAGCAGCTTAACCGGGGACGCCTACGAGCAGTACTTC.

This clonotype occurred many times. The chain uses TRBV24-1 and TRBJ1-5, with TRBD1 matching over 10 bases. The CDR3 sequence is 15 residues long. J lost 7 bases, V lost 4 bases, and 6 bases had no gene match. Per the germline V gene, CDR1 is KGHDR and CDR2 is SFDVKD. The CDR3 loop is CATSETGTGDQPQHF. The CDR3 bases are TGTGCCACCAGTGAAACCGGGACAGGGGACCAGCCCCAGCATTTT.

This chain uses TRBV18 with TRBJ1-5, with D unresolved. The germline V gene has CDR1 KGHSH and CDR2 LQKENI. CDR3 size: 14 residues. The V end lost 3 bases, the J end lost 7 bases, and 13 bases lay between the germline ends. The CDR3 DNA reads as TGTGCCAGCTCACCGGGCGGTCCCTCCCAGCCCCAGCATTTT. It codes for CASSPGGPSQPQHF. Full variable domain (remainder filled in from reference TRBV18 and TRBJ1-5): NAGVMQNPRHLVRRRGQEARLRCSPMKGHSHVYWYRQLPEEGLKFMVYLQKENIIDESGMPKERFSAEFPKEGPSILRIQQVVRGDSAAYFCASSPGGPSQPQHFGDGTRLSIL.

The V and J genes are TRBV29-1 and TRBJ2-7; D is uncertain. Trimming pared 8 bases from V and 0 bases from J, leaving 14 bases between. The CDR3 has 13 amino acids. The germline V gene has CDR1 SQVTM and CDR2 ANQGSEA. In DNA, the CDR3 is TGCAGCTTAGTCGGCAGACTCTCCTACGAGCAGTACTTC. Protein: CSLVGRLSYEQYF.

This clonotype was detected a few times. V is TRBV25-1 and J is TRBJ2-1; 8 nucleotides line up with TRBD1. The CDR3 runs to 15 residues. J was trimmed by 6 bases and V by 7 bases; bases with no gene match: 11. CDR1 MGHDK and CDR2 SYGVNS come from the germline V gene. The CDR3 DNA sequence: TGTGCCAGCAAGGCGGAACAGGGGGTTGTCAATGAGCAGTTCTTC. Encoded protein: CASKAEQGVVNEQFF.

This clonotype came up a few times. V is TRBV6-5 and J is TRBJ2-7; 9 bases are shared with TRBD2. Germline loops: CDR1 MNHEY, CDR2 SVGAGI. The length of the CDR3 is 19 residues. V lost 2 bases and J lost 5; bases outside the gene matches: 19. The chain's CDR3 is CASSYPVLVAGVRPDEQYF. The CDR3 DNA is TGTGCCAGCAGTTACCCTGTGTTGGTAGCGGGAGTGCGGCCAGACGAGCAGTACTTC.

There are many counts of this clonotype. V is TRBV29-1 and J is TRBJ2-3; tentatively, D is TRBD2 (6 bases). The V end was cut by 4 bases, the J end by 4 bases, with 12 bases between. In germline, CDR1 is SQVTM, CDR2 ANQGSEA. The CDR3 covers 13 residues. The CDR3 is CSVGGGISDTQYF. The CDR3 DNA is TGCAGCGTTGGGGGAGGCATTTCAGATACGCAGTATTTT.

The CDR3: CASSRRGTSGQQETQYF. The CDR3 region has the DNA TGTGCCAGCAGCCGACGGGGGACTAGCGGGCAACAAGAGACCCAGTACTTC. The rearrangement links TRBV7-8 to TRBJ2-5; 12 nucleotides line up with TRBD2. The CDR3 runs to 17 residues. Germline lookup yields CDR1 SGHVS and CDR2 FQNEAQ. Trimming removed 5 bases from V and 2 bases from J; junction bases left unmatched: 9.